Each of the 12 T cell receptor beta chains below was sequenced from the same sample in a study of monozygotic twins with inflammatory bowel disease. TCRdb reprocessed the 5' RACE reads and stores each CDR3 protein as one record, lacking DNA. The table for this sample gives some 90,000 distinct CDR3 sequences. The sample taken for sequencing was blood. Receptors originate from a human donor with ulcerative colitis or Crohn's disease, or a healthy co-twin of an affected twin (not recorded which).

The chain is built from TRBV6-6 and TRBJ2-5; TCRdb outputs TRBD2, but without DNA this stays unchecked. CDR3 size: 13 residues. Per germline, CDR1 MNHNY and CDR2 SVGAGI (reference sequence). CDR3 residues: CASSLVSRETQYF.

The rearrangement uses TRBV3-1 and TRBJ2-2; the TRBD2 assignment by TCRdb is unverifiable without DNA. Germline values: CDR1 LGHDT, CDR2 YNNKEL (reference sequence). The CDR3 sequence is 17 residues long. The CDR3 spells CASSLRLAGRNTGELFF.

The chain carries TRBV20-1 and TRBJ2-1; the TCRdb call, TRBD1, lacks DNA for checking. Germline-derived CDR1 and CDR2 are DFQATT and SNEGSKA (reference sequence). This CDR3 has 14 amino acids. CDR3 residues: CSARSGTPGDEQFF.

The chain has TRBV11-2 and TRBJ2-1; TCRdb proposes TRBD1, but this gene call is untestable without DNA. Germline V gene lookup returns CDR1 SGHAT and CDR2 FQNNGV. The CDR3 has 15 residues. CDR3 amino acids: CASSLARGVYNEQFF.

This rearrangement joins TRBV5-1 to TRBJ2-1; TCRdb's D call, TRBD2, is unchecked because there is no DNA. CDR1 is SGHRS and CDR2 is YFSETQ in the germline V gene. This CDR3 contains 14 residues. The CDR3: CASTQRGGRNEQFF.

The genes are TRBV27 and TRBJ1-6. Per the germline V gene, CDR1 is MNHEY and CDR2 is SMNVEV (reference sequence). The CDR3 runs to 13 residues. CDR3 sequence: CASSLRHNSPLHF.

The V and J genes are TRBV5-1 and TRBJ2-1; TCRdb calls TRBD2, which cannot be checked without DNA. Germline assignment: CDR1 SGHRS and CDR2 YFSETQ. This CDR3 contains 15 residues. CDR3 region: CASSWLPGGGAEQFF.

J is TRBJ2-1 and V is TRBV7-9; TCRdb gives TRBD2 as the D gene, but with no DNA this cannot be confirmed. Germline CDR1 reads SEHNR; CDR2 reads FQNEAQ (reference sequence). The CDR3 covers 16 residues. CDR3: CASSLGGTSSYNEQFF. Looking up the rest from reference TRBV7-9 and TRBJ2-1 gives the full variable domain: DTGVSQNPRHKITKRGQNVTFRCDPISEHNRLYWYRQTLGQGPEFLTYFQNEAQLEKSRLLSDRFSAERPKGSFSTLEIQRTEQGDSAMYLCASSLGGTSSYNEQFFGPGTRLTVL.

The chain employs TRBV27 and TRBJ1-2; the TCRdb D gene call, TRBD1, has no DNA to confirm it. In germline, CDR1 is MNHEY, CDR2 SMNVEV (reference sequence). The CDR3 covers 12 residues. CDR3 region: CASRGGYYGYTF.

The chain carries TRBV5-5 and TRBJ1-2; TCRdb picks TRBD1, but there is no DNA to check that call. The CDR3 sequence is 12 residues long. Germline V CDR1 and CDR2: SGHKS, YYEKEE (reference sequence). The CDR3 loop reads CASSLSGYGYTF.

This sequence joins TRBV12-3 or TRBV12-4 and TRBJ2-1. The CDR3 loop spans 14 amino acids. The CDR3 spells CASSLRHQYNEQFF.

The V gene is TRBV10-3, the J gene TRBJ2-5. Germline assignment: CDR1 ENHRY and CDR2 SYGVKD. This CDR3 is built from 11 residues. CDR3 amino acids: CAISEEKTQYF.